Shown below are 15 T cell receptor beta chains from a single sample sequenced in a study of blood T cell repertoires in COVID-19. The protocol was immunoSEQ multiplex PCR, while the TCRdb copy is restricted to in-frame clones and leaves out a portion. The table includes more than 300,000 clones, 85% to 90% detected once. Material for sequencing was PBMCs or T cells enriched from blood (not recorded which). Receptor source: a woman aged 18-29 years who had recovered from COVID-19.

The chain is built from TRBV9 and TRBJ1-1; TRBD1 matches 7 bases. Germline CDR1 SGDLS, CDR2 YYNGEE. Trimming cost V 4 bases and J 1 base; bases outside gene matches: 10. The CDR3 is made up of 16 amino acids. This CDR3 reads CASSSHPGTANTEAFF. For the CDR3, the DNA is TGTGCCAGCAGCTCCCACCCCGGGACAGCGAACACTGAAGCTTTCTTT.

The V call is TRBV5-1, the J call TRBJ1-2; no definite D call. From germline, CDR1 is SGHRS and CDR2 YFSETQ. V dropped 4 bases and J dropped 8 bases, with 24 bases sitting between them. The CDR3 length is 16 residues. This chain's CDR3 is CASSGLSLGSWAGYTF. The CDR3 DNA reads as TGCGCCAGCAGCGGACTCTCACTAGGGTCTTGGGCAGGCTACACCTTC.

V usage is TRBV27 and J usage is TRBJ1-2; perhaps TRBD1 as D (6 bases). CDR1 and CDR2 (germline): MNHEY, SMNVEV (reference sequence). Trimming pared 2 bases from V and 7 bases from J, leaving 11 bases between. This CDR3 has 13 amino acids. CDR3 sequence reads: CASSLNKGVGYTF. In nucleotides, the CDR3 is TGTGCCAGCAGTTTAAACAAGGGGGTTGGCTACACCTTC.

V and J are TRBV29-1 and TRBJ1-2; D is possibly TRBD1 (6 bases). CDR3 length: 11 residues. Germline values: CDR1 SQVTM, CDR2 ANQGSEA. CDR3 protein: CIGQSNYGYTF. The CDR3 DNA reads as TGCATAGGACAGTCTAACTATGGCTACACCTTC.

This chain joins TRBV2 and TRBJ1-1; possibly TRBD1 for D (6 bases). This CDR3 spans 15 amino acids. V lost 4 bases, J lost 3 bases, and 15 bases lay in between. Germline V gene lookup returns CDR1 SNHLY and CDR2 FYNNEI. The CDR3 region is CASSAYRVTYTEAFF. The CDR3 DNA reads as TGTGCCAGCAGTGCCTACAGGGTTACGTACACTGAAGCTTTCTTT. Based on the CDR3 plus reference TRBV2 and TRBJ1-1, the full variable domain is EPEVTQTPSHQVTQMGQEVILRCVPISNHLYFYWYRQILGQKVEFLVSFYNNEISEKSEIFDDQFSVERPDGSNFTLKIRSTKLEDSAMYFCASSAYRVTYTEAFFGQGTRLTVV.

The chain joins TRBV11-2 to TRBJ1-2; no clear D. This CDR3 spans 13 amino acids. The V gene lost 3 bases and the J gene lost 3 bases, with 8 bases spanning the gap. Germline CDR1 is SGHAT and CDR2 is FQNNGV. The CDR3 loop reads CASSFGQDYGYTF. DNA of the CDR3: TGTGCCAGCAGCTTTGGGCAGGACTATGGCTACACCTTC.

The chain recombines TRBV28 with TRBJ1-4; 8 bases fit TRBD1. Looked up from germline, CDR1 is MDHEN and CDR2 is SYDVKM. The CDR3 length is 15 residues. Trimming removed 5 bases from V and 6 bases from J; junction bases left unmatched: 8. The CDR3 sequence: CASSILQGEDEKLFF. The CDR3, as DNA: TGTGCCAGCAGTATTCTACAGGGGGAGGATGAAAAACTGTTTTTT.

This sequence joins TRBV9 and TRBJ1-2; the D is unclear. The CDR3 totals 12 residues. Trimming took 2 bases from V and 4 from J, leaving 6 bases between them. Germline CDR1 SGDLS, CDR2 YYNGEE. CDR3 region: CASSVDFYGYTF. In nucleotides, the CDR3 is TGTGCCAGCAGCGTTGACTTCTATGGCTACACCTTC.

The chain is built from TRBV11-3 and TRBJ2-1; 7 bases are a match to TRBD2. CDR3 size: 17 residues. CDR1 and CDR2 from the germline V gene are SGHNT and YENEEA. The ends lost 5 bases at V and 4 bases at J; junction bases unmatched: 14. CDR3 protein: CASSPFRAEGGYNEQFF. Written as DNA, the CDR3 is TGTGCCAGCAGCCCGTTTCGGGCGGAGGGAGGGTACAATGAGCAGTTCTTC.

This chain joins TRBV30 and TRBJ1-1; D is perhaps TRBD1 (6 bases). This CDR3 has 10 residues. Germline values: CDR1 GTSNPN, CDR2 SVGIG (reference sequence). The DNA for the CDR3 is TGTGCTGGGGGCTCGCACAAAGCTTTCTTT. Its protein product is CAGGSHKAFF.

The chain links TRBV27 to TRBJ2-7; possibly TRBD1 for D (6 bases). Trimming took 6 bases from V and 0 from J, leaving 15 bases between them. The germline CDR1 and CDR2 sequences are MNHEY and SMNVEV (reference sequence). The CDR3 is made up of 15 amino acids. CDR3 coding DNA: TGTGCCAGCAGGCTCAGGGGTTCAGCCTCCTACGAGCAGTACTTC. Encoded protein: CASRLRGSASYEQYF.

The J gene is TRBJ1-4, the V gene TRBV5-4; 12 bases fit TRBD1. Trimming removed 4 bases from V and 5 bases from J; junction bases left unmatched: 9. In germline, CDR1 is SGHNT, CDR2 YYREEE (reference sequence). The CDR3 sequence is 17 residues long. The CDR3 nucleotides read TGTGCCAGCAGCCCGGGACAGGGGGCGCTTCGAAATGAAAAACTGTTTTTT. It yields the protein CASSPGQGALRNEKLFF.

The chain carries TRBV5-1 and TRBJ2-3; 8 positions agree with TRBD2. This CDR3 region has 15 residues. Per the germline V gene, CDR1 is SGHRS and CDR2 is YFSETQ. Trimming took 3 bases from V and 2 from J; bases not matched to a gene: 5. In DNA form, the CDR3 reads TGCGCCAGCAGCTGGCCACTAGCGGACACAGATACGCAGTATTTT. The encoded protein is CASSWPLADTDTQYF. The whole variable domain, filled in from reference TRBV5-1 and TRBJ2-3, reads KAGVTQTPRYLIKTRGQQVTLSCSPISGHRSVSWYQQTPGQGLQFLFEYFSETQRNKGNFPGRFSGRQFSNSRSEMNVSTLELGDSALYLCASSWPLADTDTQYFGPGTRLTVL.

This chain joins TRBV4-1 and TRBJ2-5; TRBD1 matches at 9 bases. This CDR3 contains 14 residues. The germline CDR1 and CDR2 sequences are MGHRA and YSYEKL. V shed 3 bases and J 4 bases; nucleotides not matched to a gene: 3. The CDR3 protein is CASSQGTGRETQYF. CDR3 nucleotide sequence: TGCGCCAGCAGCCAGGGGACAGGGAGAGAGACCCAGTACTTC.

This chain joins TRBV5-5 and TRBJ1-1; D unclear. CDR3 length: 13 amino acids. Trimming took off 6 bases at V and 1 base at J, with 10 bases between the two ends. In germline, CDR1 is SGHKS, CDR2 YYEKEE (reference sequence). CDR3: CASIRESNTEAFF. The CDR3 bases are TGTGCCAGCATCCGCGAATCGAACACTGAAGCTTTCTTT.